This entry features one T cell receptor beta chain sequence. The repertoire was sequenced with immunoSEQ multiplex PCR; TCRdb's copy has only in-frame clones and lacks some. The profile shows about 410,000 clones, about 90% of them singletons. The sample comes from a study of blood T cell repertoires in COVID-19. Looking at the study overall: From T cells, B-cell-depleted T cells, or PBMCs came the material, which was cDNA or gDNA.

This TCR was sampled from a man between 18 and 29 years old who had recovered from COVID-19. Sequencing input: PBMCs or T cells enriched from blood (not recorded which).

CDR3 sequence reads: CASQPGPGVRGNTIYF. CDR3 nucleotides: TGCGCCAGCCAGCCCGGGCCCGGGGTTCGTGGAAACACCATATATTTT. The V gene is TRBV5-1, the J gene TRBJ1-3; no clear D. Germline V gene lookup returns CDR1 SGHRS and CDR2 YFSETQ. CDR3 length: 16 amino acids. V lost 7 bases to trimming and J lost 3 bases, with 20 bases between them.